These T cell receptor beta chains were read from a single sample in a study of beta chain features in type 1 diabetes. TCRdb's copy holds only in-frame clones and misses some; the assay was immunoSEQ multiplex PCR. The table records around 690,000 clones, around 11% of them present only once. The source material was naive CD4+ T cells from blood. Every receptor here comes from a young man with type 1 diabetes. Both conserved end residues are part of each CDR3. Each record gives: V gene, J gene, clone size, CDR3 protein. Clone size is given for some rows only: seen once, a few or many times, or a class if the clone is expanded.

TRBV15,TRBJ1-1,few,CATSGSRQGQAFF
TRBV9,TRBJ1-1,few,CASSATGVNTEAFF
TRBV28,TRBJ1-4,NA,CASSPGGLREKLFF
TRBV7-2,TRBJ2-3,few,CASSLGGSLDTQYF
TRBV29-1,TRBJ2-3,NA,CSVSREGTDTQYF
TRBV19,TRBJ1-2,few,CASSADRVTYGYTF
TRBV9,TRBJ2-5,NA,CASSPEGSTNRKTQYF
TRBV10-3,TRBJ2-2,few,CAISESRATGELFF
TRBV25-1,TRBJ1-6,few,CASRGTSYNSPLHF
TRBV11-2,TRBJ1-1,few,CASSFLTEAFF
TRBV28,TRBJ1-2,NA,CASSPATGDYGYTF
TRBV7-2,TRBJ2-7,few,CASSPTRDRGEQYF
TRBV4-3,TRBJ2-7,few,CASSQDGLAGSRRYF
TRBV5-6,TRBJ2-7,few,CASSFGTHQYF
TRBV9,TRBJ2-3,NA,CASSNRQDSSPDTQYF
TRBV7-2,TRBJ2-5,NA,CASSPRGGADETQYF
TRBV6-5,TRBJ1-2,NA,CASSRGQPTNYGYTF
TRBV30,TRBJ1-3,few,CAWSGLTRDNSGNTIYF
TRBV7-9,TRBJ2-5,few,CASRLEGEPNF
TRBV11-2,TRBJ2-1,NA,CASEGLAGSHEQFF
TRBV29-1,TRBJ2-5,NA,CSVVGGDRTLLQETQYF
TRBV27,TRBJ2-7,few,CASRRGARTYEQYF
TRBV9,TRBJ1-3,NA,CASSARQDFTGNTIYF
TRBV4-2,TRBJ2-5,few,CASSLAREETQYF
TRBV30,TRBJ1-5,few,CAWSVGSDQPQHF
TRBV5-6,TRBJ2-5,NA,CASSYGRPTETQYF
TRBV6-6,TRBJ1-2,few,CASSGGAGYGYTF
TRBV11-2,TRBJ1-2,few,CASSPLHGERSYTF
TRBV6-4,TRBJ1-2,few,CASSEGQDYGYTF
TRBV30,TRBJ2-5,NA,CAWSQVASGTQYF
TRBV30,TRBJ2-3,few,CAWSPAGGRDTQYF
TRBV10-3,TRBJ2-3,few,CAISDRTGGSTDTQYF
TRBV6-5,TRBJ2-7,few,CATRDIGAYEQYF
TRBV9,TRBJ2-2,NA,CASSVAGTSPGELFF
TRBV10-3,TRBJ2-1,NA,CAISESPSSYNEQFF
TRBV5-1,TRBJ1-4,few,CASSRATNEKLFF
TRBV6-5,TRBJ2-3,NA,CASRYRVTDTQYF
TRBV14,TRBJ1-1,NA,CASSLGDRARTEAFF
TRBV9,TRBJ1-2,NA,CASTKDRAGGYGYTF
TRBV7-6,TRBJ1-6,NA,CASGGQGSYNSPLHF
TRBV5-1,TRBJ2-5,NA,CASSSGRASSGETQYF
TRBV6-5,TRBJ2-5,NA,CASSYGQTQETQYF
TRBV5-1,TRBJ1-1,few,CASSFMGAEAFF
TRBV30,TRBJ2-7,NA,CASEGQGSYEQYF
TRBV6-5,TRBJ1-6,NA,CASSYSGLRNSPLHF
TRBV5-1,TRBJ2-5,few,CASSLTVLAGEETQYF
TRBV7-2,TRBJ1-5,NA,CASSVLPNSNQPQHF
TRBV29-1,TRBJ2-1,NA,CSVEDRRSYNEQFF
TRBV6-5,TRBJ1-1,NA,CASSPAGGTSEAFF
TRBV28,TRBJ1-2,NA,CASSLTNYGYTF
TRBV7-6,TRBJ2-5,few,CASSLETGYETQYF